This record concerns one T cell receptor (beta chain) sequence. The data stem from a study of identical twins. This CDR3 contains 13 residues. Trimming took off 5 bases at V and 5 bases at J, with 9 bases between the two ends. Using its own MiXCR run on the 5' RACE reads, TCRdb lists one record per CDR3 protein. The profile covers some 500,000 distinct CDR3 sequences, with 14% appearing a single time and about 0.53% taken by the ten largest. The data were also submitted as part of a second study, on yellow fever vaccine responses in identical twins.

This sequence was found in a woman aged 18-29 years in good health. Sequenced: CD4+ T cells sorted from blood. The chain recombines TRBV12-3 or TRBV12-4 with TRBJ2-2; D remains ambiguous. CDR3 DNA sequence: TGTGCCAGCAGTATGTGGGGAACCGGGGAGCTGTTTTTT. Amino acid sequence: CASSMWGTGELFF.